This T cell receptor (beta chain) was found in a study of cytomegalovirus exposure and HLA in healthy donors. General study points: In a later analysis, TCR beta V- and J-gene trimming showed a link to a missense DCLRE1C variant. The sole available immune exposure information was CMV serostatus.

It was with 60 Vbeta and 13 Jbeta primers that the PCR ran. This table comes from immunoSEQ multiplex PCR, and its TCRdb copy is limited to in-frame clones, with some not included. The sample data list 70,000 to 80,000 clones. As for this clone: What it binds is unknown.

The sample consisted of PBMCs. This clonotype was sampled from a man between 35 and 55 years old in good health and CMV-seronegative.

In DNA form, the CDR3 reads TGTGCCATCACCGACCAACGGACAGGGAACTATGGCTACACCTTC. Protein: CAITDQRTGNYGYTF. V is TRBV10-3 and J is TRBJ1-2; TRBD1 matches at 8 bases. The CDR3 totals 15 residues. Unmatched junction bases numbered 9, after V lost 7 bases and J lost 2 bases. The germline V gene has CDR1 ENHRY and CDR2 SYGVKD.